The text below deals with one T cell receptor beta chain. Its antigen is unknown. The data belong to a study of tumor-infiltrating lymphocytes in localized non-small cell lung cancer. Study-wide findings and caveats: Tumors had more T cell infiltration than uninvolved lung, per TCRbeta sequencing and CD3 counts. T-cell fraction did not differ between immunotypes IM1 and IM2.

TCRdb's copy holds only in-frame clones and misses some; the assay was immunoSEQ multiplex PCR. This sample has 7,000 or so clones; 77% occur once, and the top ten carry around 4.9%. V lost 2 bases and J lost 8, with 9 bases in between. Looked up from germline, CDR1 is MDHEN and CDR2 is SYDVKM. The CDR3 covers 12 residues. Source material: uninvolved lung tissue not adjacent to the tumor. The clonotype comes from a human donor with non-small cell lung cancer. The chain joins TRBV28 to TRBJ1-2; D is unclear. CDR3 in amino acids: CASSLVWEGYTF. CDR3 sequence (DNA): TGTGCCAGCAGTTTAGTCTGGGAAGGCTACACCTTC.